Listed below are T cell receptor beta chains from one sample, sequenced in a study of Ad26.COV2.S vaccination and SARS-CoV-2 variants. Sequencing was performed with immunoSEQ multiplex PCR; in TCRdb, only in-frame clones are kept and a portion is missing. The table has some 640,000 clones, roughly 90% seen once; the top ten hold about 1.5%. The sample consisted of peripheral blood, taken in a trial of Ad26.COV2.S vaccine versus placebo. The source of these receptors is a person aged 18-60 years who received the Ad26.COV2.S COVID-19 vaccine or a placebo. Each CDR3 is given with its conserved first and last residue. D genes are given only for firm matches. Size is stated for part of the rows, as once, few or many counts, or as a class when the clone is expanded.

clone_size | j_call | v_call | d_call | cdr3_aa | cdr3_nt
once | TRBJ2-7 | TRBV13 | TRBD1 | CASQGQPGYEQYF | TGTGCCAGTCAGGGACAGCCCGGGTACGAGCAGTACTTC
few | TRBJ2-6 | TRBV19 | TRBD1 | CASRTGLPGANVLTF | TGTGCCAGTAGGACAGGGTTGCCTGGGGCCAACGTCCTGACTTTC
- | TRBJ2-7 | TRBV29-1 | - | CSVADSSYEQYF | TGCAGCGTTGCGGACAGCTCCTACGAGCAGTACTTC
- | TRBJ2-7 | TRBV4-2 | - | CASSGQTDEQYF | TGTGCCAGCTCTGGACAGACGGACGAGCAGTACTTC
few | TRBJ1-1 | TRBV6-5 | - | CASRAGAGNTEAFF | TGTGCCAGCAGAGCAGGGGCCGGGAACACTGAAGCTTTCTTT
- | TRBJ2-1 | TRBV18 | - | CASSPGSGYNEQFF | TGTGCCAGCTCACCGGGTAGCGGATACAATGAGCAGTTCTTC
- | TRBJ2-7 | TRBV5-6 | - | CASSFSSGYEQYF | TGTGCCAGCAGCTTCTCTTCAGGCTACGAGCAGTACTTC
- | TRBJ2-1 | TRBV5-1 | - | CASSYGEADTEQFF | TGCGCCAGCAGCTATGGGGAAGCCGACACCGAGCAGTTCTTC
- | TRBJ2-3 | TRBV19 | TRBD1 | CASRPTGGTDTQYF | TGTGCCAGTAGACCGACAGGGGGCACAGATACGCAGTATTTT
- | TRBJ2-2 | TRBV4-1 | - | CASSQSPGDATGELFF | TGCGCCAGCAGCCAATCACCAGGGGATGCCACCGGGGAGCTGTTTTTT
- | TRBJ2-3 | TRBV4-2 | TRBD2 | CASSQKVGLAGTDTQYF | TGTGCCAGCAGCCAAAAAGTGGGGCTAGCGGGCACAGATACGCAGTATTTT
- | TRBJ1-2 | TRBV5-4 | TRBD1 | CASSPGQPDYTSMGYTF | TGTGCCAGCAGTCCGGGACAGCCGGATTACACGTCGATGGGGTACACCTTC
once | TRBJ2-7 | TRBV11-2 | TRBD1 | CASSPTGGSYEQYF | TGTGCCAGCAGCCCGACAGGGGGATCCTACGAGCAGTACTTC
- | TRBJ1-6 | TRBV6-6 | - | CASSLGVGSPLHF | TGTGCCAGCAGCCTAGGAGTGGGGTCACCCCTCCACTTT
- | TRBJ1-3 | TRBV29-1 | - | CSVAGGLGNTIYF | TGCAGCGTTGCCGGGGGGCTTGGAAACACCATATATTTT
once | TRBJ2-7 | TRBV6-1 | - | CATRRQGDEQYF | TGTGCCACCCGGCGGCAGGGTGACGAGCAGTACTTC
- | TRBJ2-3 | TRBV4-2 | TRBD2 | CASSPKGTSGLLTDTQYF | TGTGCCAGCAGCCCGAAGGGGACTAGCGGGCTTCTCACAGATACGCAGTATTTT
once | TRBJ2-4 | TRBV4-2 | - | CASSQEGQAKNIQYF | TGTGCCAGCAGCCAAGAAGGACAGGCCAAAAACATTCAGTACTTC
few | TRBJ1-2 | TRBV11-2 | TRBD1 | CASSLRVQGYYGYTF | TGTGCCAGCAGCTTGCGAGTACAGGGGTACTATGGCTACACCTTC
few | TRBJ2-7 | TRBV7-9 | TRBD1 | CASRRTGLDEQYF | TGTGCCAGCAGACGGACAGGGTTGGACGAGCAGTACTTC
- | TRBJ2-5 | TRBV5-4 | - | CASSFGRDQETQYF | TGTGCCAGCAGCTTCGGGCGTGACCAAGAGACCCAGTACTTC
once | TRBJ2-3 | TRBV18 | - | CASSPAETSTDTQYF | TGTGCCAGCTCACCGGCCGAAACCTCCACAGATACGCAGTATTTT
once | TRBJ1-3 | TRBV6-5 | - | CASRLQGLSGNTIYF | TGTGCCAGCAGGTTACAGGGCCTCTCTGGAAACACCATATATTTT
- | TRBJ2-2 | TRBV3-1/TRBV3-2 | - | CASSQDSSRGGELFF | TGTGCCAGCAGCCAAGATTCTAGCCGCGGCGGGGAGCTGTTTTTT
once | TRBJ2-5 | TRBV6-1 | - | CASSEWGETQYF | TGTGCCAGCAGTGAATGGGGGGAGACCCAGTACTTC
- | TRBJ1-1 | TRBV5-1 | TRBD1 | CASSLEGQTNTEAFF | TGCGCCAGCAGCTTGGAGGGACAGACGAACACTGAAGCTTTCTTT
- | TRBJ2-1 | TRBV19 | TRBD1 | CASSGGQGKTYNEQFF | TGTGCCAGTAGTGGTGGACAGGGGAAGACGTACAATGAGCAGTTCTTC
- | TRBJ2-5 | TRBV7-2 | TRBD1 | CASSVGQGTLETQYF | TGTGCCAGCAGCGTAGGACAGGGGACCCTTGAGACCCAGTACTTC
- | TRBJ2-3 | TRBV24-1 | TRBD2 | CATSLSGLAGVSDTQYF | TGTGCCACCAGTCTTTCGGGGTTAGCGGGAGTCTCTGACACGCAGTATTTT
- | TRBJ2-3 | TRBV6-4 | TRBD2 | CASSLSSGGSTDTQYF | TGTGCCAGCAGTCTGTCTAGCGGGGGTAGCACAGATACGCAGTATTTT
- | TRBJ1-2 | TRBV5-1 | - | CASSGNVYGYTF | TGCGCCAGCAGCGGCAACGTCTATGGCTACACCTTC
few | TRBJ1-5 | TRBV7-2 | - | CASSFEGQPQHF | TGTGCCAGCAGCTTCGAGGGGCAGCCCCAGCATTTT
- | TRBJ1-1 | TRBV12-3/TRBV12-4 | - | CASYDSAMTEAFF | TGTGCCAGCTATGACAGCGCAATGACTGAAGCTTTCTTT
- | TRBJ2-3 | TRBV15 | TRBD2 | CATSGRGADTQYF | TGTGCCACCAGCGGCCGGGGGGCAGATACGCAGTATTTT
- | TRBJ2-5 | TRBV7-2 | TRBD2 | CASSARLAGKETQYF | TGTGCCAGCAGCGCCCGACTAGCGGGAAAAGAGACCCAGTACTTC
- | TRBJ1-5 | TRBV6-5 | - | CASRPGLQPQHF | TGTGCCAGCAGGCCGGGACTTCAGCCCCAGCATTTT
- | TRBJ2-5 | TRBV29-1 | TRBD1 | CSVETDRVQETQYF | TGCAGCGTTGAAACCGACAGGGTTCAAGAGACCCAGTACTTC
- | TRBJ2-5 | TRBV11-2 | - | CASSLVGGQGGETQYF | TGTGCCAGCAGCTTAGTGGGCGGACAGGGAGGGGAGACCCAGTACTTC
- | TRBJ2-5 | TRBV3-1/TRBV3-2 | TRBD1 | CASSQDRQGAETQYF | TGTGCCAGCAGCCAAGATCGACAGGGGGCGGAGACCCAGTACTTC
once | TRBJ2-4 | TRBV19 | - | CASNPQGAKNIQYF | TGTGCCAGTAACCCACAGGGAGCCAAAAACATTCAGTACTTC
- | TRBJ2-7 | TRBV4-3 | TRBD1 | CASSQDRPDRGHLYEQYF | TGCGCCAGCAGCCAAGATCGGCCCGACAGGGGGCACCTCTACGAGCAGTACTTC
- | TRBJ1-1 | TRBV6-6 | - | CASSYTQGMAFF | TGTGCCAGCAGTTACACCCAGGGGATGGCTTTCTTT